What follows is one T cell receptor (beta chain) and its context. The antigen is not known. Germline values: CDR1 SGHRS, CDR2 YFSETQ. V lost 3 bases and J lost 8, with 15 bases in between. This CDR3 has 14 residues. These data belong to a study of T cells in Graves' hyperthyroidism and ophthalmopathy. Study outcomes and limitations: Ophthalmopathy prediction by the model preceded onset by a median approximately six months.

The TCR beta CDR3 regions underwent amplification using RNA transcripts as the source. HTBI primers were used for first-round RT-PCR of the TCR CDR3. Each CDR3 protein is one row after TCRdb ran MiXCR on the multiplex PCR reads. The table has hundreds of thousands of distinct CDR3 sequences, about 17% seen once; the top ten hold around 4%. This clonotype originated in a woman aged 30 to 39 with Graves' hyperthyroidism. The genes are TRBV5-1 and TRBJ2-1, with D perhaps matching TRBD1 or TRBD2 (5 bases each). The sequencing input was blood. The DNA of the CDR3 is TGCGCCAGCAGCTATGGGACCCCCGGGGATGAGCAGTTCTTC. The encoded protein is CASSYGTPGDEQFF.